The 8 T cell receptor beta chains in this list originate from one sample, sequenced in a study of T cells in Graves' hyperthyroidism and ophthalmopathy. TCR beta CDR3 region amplification was performed from RNA transcripts. Primed by the HTBI set, a first-round RT-PCR was run on the TCR CDR3. TCRdb re-derived calls from the multiplex PCR reads in MiXCR, one entry per CDR3 protein. The top ten hold approximately 19% of the sample, which has around 360,000 distinct CDR3 sequences, roughly 15% seen once. Specimen: blood. The source is a woman aged 55-70 years with Graves' ophthalmopathy.

DNA for the CDR3: TGTGCCAGTAGAGACAGCTATGGCTACACCTTC. Translating it yields CASRDSYGYTF. The genes are TRBV19 and TRBJ1-2; D might be TRBD1 (5 bases). Germline loops: CDR1 LNHDA, CDR2 SQIVND (reference sequence). This CDR3 has 11 residues. The V end was cut by 6 bases, the J end by 4 bases, with 6 bases between.

The rearrangement links TRBV19 to TRBJ2-2; TRBD1 matches 9 bases. The CDR3 length is 14 residues. J lost 6 bases, V lost 6 bases, and 5 bases had no gene match. Germline CDR1 is LNHDA and CDR2 is SQIVND (reference sequence). The chain's CDR3 is CASRRTGAAGELFF. The CDR3 nucleotides are TGTGCCAGTAGACGGACAGGGGCGGCCGGGGAGCTGTTTTTT.

This clonotype was seen a handful of times. V is TRBV7-3 and J is TRBJ2-2, with 12 bases fitting TRBD2. Germline V gene data show CDR1 as SGHTA and CDR2 as FQGTGA. The CDR3 loop spans 16 amino acids. Trimming cost V 2 bases and J 4 bases; bases outside gene matches: 2. CDR3 protein: CASSLRTSGTTGELFF. In DNA form, the CDR3 reads TGTGCCAGCAGCTTACGGACTAGCGGGACCACCGGGGAGCTGTTTTTT.

This clonotype was detected ten times or more. This chain joins TRBV27 and TRBJ2-3; D assignment may be TRBD1 or TRBD2 (5 bases each). The V gene's germline CDR1 is MNHEY and CDR2 SMNVEV (reference sequence). Deletions cut 7 bases from V and 3 bases from J, with 17 bases between. The CDR3 sequence is 15 residues long. The chain's CDR3 is CASTGTGIFTDTQYF. The CDR3 region has the DNA TGTGCCAGCACAGGGACCGGGATATTTACAGATACGCAGTATTTT.

The V and J genes are TRBV10-3 and TRBJ2-1; 7 bases map to TRBD1. Germline V gives CDR1 ENHRY, CDR2 SYGVKD. J gave up 7 bases and V 8 bases, and 8 bases lay outside the gene matches. The CDR3 extends over 13 amino acids. For the CDR3, the DNA is TGTGCCATCCAAGGACAGGCCATGAATGAGCAGTTCTTC. Its protein is CAIQGQAMNEQFF.

The CDR3 coding sequence is TGTGCCAGCAGTAAACCGGGACTCCAAGGCCCCGGGGAGCTGTTTTTT. Translation gives CASSKPGLQGPGELFF. V gene TRBV7-9 combines with J gene TRBJ2-2; TRBD2 is a possible D gene (6 bases). CDR1 and CDR2 from the germline V gene are SEHNR and FQNEAQ (reference sequence). V was cut by 6 bases and J by 6 bases, with 20 bases left in between. This CDR3 spans 16 amino acids.

This clonotype was detected a few times. The chain is built from TRBV20-1 and TRBJ2-1, with D uncertain. The CDR3 totals 12 residues. Between the trimmed V and J ends, which lost 3 bases and 7 bases, there was a span of 10 bases. CDR1 and CDR2 (germline): DFQATT, SNEGSKA (reference sequence). This CDR3 reads CSASLLRNEQFF. CDR3 bases: TGCAGTGCTAGTTTGTTGCGTAATGAGCAGTTCTTC.

This clonotype has only a few counts. The V and J genes are TRBV10-1 and TRBJ2-1, with no clear D. The germline V and J ends were trimmed by 4 bases and 6 bases, with 10 bases remaining between them. In germline, CDR1 is WNHNN, CDR2 SYGVQD (reference sequence). The CDR3 consists of 13 residues. DNA for the CDR3: TGCGCCAGCAGTGCCCAGGCTAGCAATGAGCAGTTCTTC. Amino acids: CASSAQASNEQFF.